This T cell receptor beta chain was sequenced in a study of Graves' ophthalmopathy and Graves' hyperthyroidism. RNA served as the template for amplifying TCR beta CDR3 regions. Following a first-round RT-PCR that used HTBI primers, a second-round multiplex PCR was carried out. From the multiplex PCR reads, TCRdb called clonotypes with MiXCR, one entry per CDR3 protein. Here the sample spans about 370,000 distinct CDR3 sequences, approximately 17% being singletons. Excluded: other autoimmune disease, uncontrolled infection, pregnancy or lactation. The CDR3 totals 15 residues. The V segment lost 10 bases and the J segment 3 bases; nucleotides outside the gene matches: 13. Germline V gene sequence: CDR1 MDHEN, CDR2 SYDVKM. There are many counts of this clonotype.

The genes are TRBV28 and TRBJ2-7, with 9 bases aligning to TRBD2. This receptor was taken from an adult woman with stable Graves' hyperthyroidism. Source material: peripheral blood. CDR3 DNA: TGTGCCACCCGCGGGGGGGTCCGGGGACGCTACGAGCAGTACTTC. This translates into CATRGGVRGRYEQYF. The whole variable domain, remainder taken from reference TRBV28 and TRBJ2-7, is DVKVTQSSRYLVKRTGEKVFLECVQDMDHENMFWYRQDPGLGLRLIYFSYDVKMKEKGDIPEGYSVSREKKERFSLILESASTNQTSMYLCATRGGVRGRYEQYFGPGTRLTVT.